This passage covers 20 T cell receptor beta chains from one sample sequenced in a study of CD8 T cells in ankylosing spondylitis. TCRdb analysed the 5' RACE reads with MiXCR anew, one entry per CDR3 protein. The sample has 350,000 or so distinct CDR3 sequences, approximately 14% seen once. The specimen was blood, either unsorted or a sorted T cell fraction (not recorded which). Receptors originate from a male donor with ankylosing spondylitis or in good health (not recorded which).

This clonotype was counted only a few times. J is TRBJ1-6 and V is TRBV6-5; D ambiguous. Germline loops: CDR1 MNHEY, CDR2 SVGAGI. Deletions cut 9 bases from V and 9 bases from J, with 12 bases between. The CDR3 contains 12 residues. CDR3 loop: CASSPVGSPLHF. The CDR3 bases are TGTGCCAGTTCCCCAGTGGGTTCACCCCTCCACTTT.

This clonotype was observed a handful of times. The chain recombines TRBV6-6 with TRBJ2-4; unclear D gene. CDR1 is MNHNY, CDR2 SVGAGI, per germline (reference sequence). V was shortened by 6 bases and J by 6 bases, with 9 bases between the two germline ends. The CDR3 runs 12 residues. CDR3 residues: CASSPSRNIQYF. In DNA form, the CDR3 reads TGTGCCAGCAGCCCTTCCAGAAACATTCAGTACTTC.

The chain has TRBV21-1 and TRBJ1-2. TRBV21-1 has pseudogene status. The CDR3 totals 12 residues. CDR3 protein: CASSKEDHGYTF. CDR3 in DNA: TGTGCCAGCAGCAAAGAGGACCATGGCTACACCTTC.

Only a few counts were recorded for this clonotype. The chain recombines TRBV7-9 with TRBJ2-3; 8 bases map to TRBD2. Unmatched junction bases numbered 9, after V lost 6 bases and J lost 4 bases. This CDR3 spans 15 amino acids. Germline assignment: CDR1 SEHNR and CDR2 FQNEAQ (reference sequence). CDR3 bases: TGTGCCAGCAGTCAGTCAGGACTAGCCCCAGATACGCAGTATTTT. Translation gives CASSQSGLAPDTQYF.

This clonotype was seen only a few times. V usage is TRBV5-5 and J usage is TRBJ2-1, with 9 bases lining up with TRBD2. J lost 9 bases, V lost 0 bases, and 10 bases had no gene match. This CDR3 is built from 16 residues. CDR1 and CDR2 from the germline V gene are SGHKS and YYEKEE (reference sequence). The CDR3 here is CASSLERGEVSVEQFF. The CDR3 DNA reads as TGTGCCAGCAGCTTGGAGCGGGGGGAGGTTAGTGTTGAGCAGTTCTTC.

This clonotype turned up a few times. DNA for the CDR3: TGTGCCACCAGCAGAGATAAAGGACGCTACGAGCAGTACTTC. Its translation is CATSRDKGRYEQYF. This chain links TRBV15 with TRBJ2-7; D remains unclear. The CDR3 spans 14 residues. Deletions cut 0 bases from V and 3 bases from J, with 9 bases between. The germline V gene has CDR1 LNHNV and CDR2 YYDKDF (reference sequence).

The chain carries TRBV6-5 and TRBJ1-1; possible D gene TRBD1, 6 bases. CDR1 and CDR2 from the germline V gene are MNHEY and SVGAGI. The V end was cut by 2 bases, the J end by 4 bases, with 11 bases between. The CDR3 runs 14 residues. CDR3 DNA sequence: TGTGCCAGCAGTTACCGGGGGCTGGGCACTGAAGCTTTCTTT. Amino acids: CASSYRGLGTEAFF.

The table lists this clonotype with a few counts. The chain carries TRBV10-3 and TRBJ2-3; TRBD2 agrees at 10 bases. CDR1 and CDR2 (germline): ENHRY, SYGVKD. CDR3 length: 16 residues. V dropped 2 bases and J dropped 5; count of bases not matched to a gene: 7. The CDR3 nucleotides are TGTGCCATCAGTGAGGGGCTAGCGGGAGTTAAAGATACGCAGTATTTT. This encodes CAISEGLAGVKDTQYF.

This clonotype showed up just a few times. The V call is TRBV6-5, the J call TRBJ2-2; D is possibly TRBD1 (5 bases). The CDR3 is 17 amino acids. Germline CDR1 MNHEY, CDR2 SVGAGI. The V end was cut by 0 bases, the J end by 4 bases, with 15 bases between. This CDR3 reads CASSYSIQDTRTGELFF. The CDR3 coding sequence is TGTGCCAGCAGTTACTCGATCCAGGACACCCGCACCGGGGAGCTGTTTTTT.

The CDR3 protein is CASSLMRTGGFEQYF. CDR3 nucleotide sequence: TGTGCCAGCAGCCTCATGAGGACAGGGGGCTTCGAGCAGTACTTC. The chain carries TRBV6-1 and TRBJ2-7; 11 nucleotides line up with TRBD1. CDR3 size: 15 residues. From germline, CDR1 is MNHNS and CDR2 SASEGT. V dropped 6 bases and J dropped 6; count of bases not matched to a gene: 10.

The rearrangement uses TRBV20-1 and TRBJ2-3; TRBD1 matches 7 bases. CDR1 and CDR2 from the germline V gene are DFQATT and SNEGSKA (reference sequence). The CDR3 covers 13 residues. The junction had 6 bases not matched to a gene; V was cut back by 5 bases and J by 4 bases. The CDR3 DNA reads TGCAGTGCTCGGACAGGCTCGGCAGATACGCAGTATTTT. Translating it yields CSARTGSADTQYF.

This clonotype appeared a single time. A much larger clone is a single base away; this may be a read error. This sequence joins TRBV5-1 and TRBJ2-5, with 7 bases identical to TRBD1. V lost 1 base to trimming and J lost 4 bases; unmatched junction nucleotides: 1. There are 13 residues in the CDR3. CDR1 is SGHRS, CDR2 YFSETQ, per germline. The DNA for the CDR3 is TGCGCCAGCAGCTTGACAGGGGCAGAGACCCAGTACTTC. Translated: CASSLTGAETQYF.

This clonotype was counted between two and nine times. The V and J genes are TRBV12-3 or TRBV12-4 and TRBJ2-1; 11 bases are a match to TRBD2. Trimming took 2 bases from V and 5 from J; bases not matched to a gene: 5. This CDR3 is built from 16 residues. The chain's CDR3 is CASSLSLAGGNNEQFF. CDR3 DNA sequence: TGTGCCAGCAGTTTATCCCTAGCGGGAGGTAACAATGAGCAGTTCTTC.

This clonotype was counted only a few times. J is TRBJ1-1 and V is TRBV14; D not resolved. The CDR3 spans 17 residues. Between the trimmed V and J ends, which lost 4 bases and 0 bases, there was a span of 18 bases. CDR1 is SGHDN, CDR2 FVKESK, per germline. The CDR3, as DNA: TGTGCCAGCAGCCCCCTCGGAATCGTCGTGATGAACACTGAAGCTTTCTTT. Its protein product is CASSPLGIVVMNTEAFF.

The chain is built from TRBV7-9 and TRBJ1-1; D gene ambiguous. The germline V and J ends were trimmed by 1 base and 10 bases, with 13 bases remaining between them. The germline V gene has CDR1 SEHNR and CDR2 FQNEAQ (reference sequence). The CDR3 runs to 13 residues. The CDR3 is CASSLDLGRGAFF. Here the CDR3 DNA reads TGTGCCAGCAGCTTAGACCTGGGGAGAGGAGCTTTCTTT.

This clonotype was counted only a few times. The DNA of the CDR3 is TGTGCCAGCAGCCCGGGACTTCTGCCCCTCTCTGGAAACACCATATATTTT. This translates into CASSPGLLPLSGNTIYF. The J gene is TRBJ1-3, the V gene TRBV7-8; TRBD1 might be the D (5 bases). Per the germline V gene, CDR1 is SGHVS and CDR2 is FQNEAQ. Between the trimmed V and J ends, which lost 5 bases and 0 bases, there was a span of 17 bases. This CDR3 is built from 17 residues.

This clonotype has more than one count but fewer than ten. The CDR3 reads CAINPDRGHYNEQFF. CDR3 coding DNA: TGTGCCATCAACCCGGACAGGGGACACTACAATGAGCAGTTCTTC. The chain recombines TRBV10-3 with TRBJ2-1, with 9 bases aligning to TRBD1. CDR3 length: 15 residues. V gave up 7 bases and J gave up 3 bases; unmatched junction bases: 7. Germline-derived CDR1 and CDR2 are ENHRY and SYGVKD.

On this clonotype itself: The junction differs from germline at one of its ends, possibly a read error. The chain is built from TRBV5-6 and TRBJ2-4, with TRBD1 matching 7 bases. There are 14 residues in the CDR3. Germline V gene lookup returns CDR1 SGHDT and CDR2 YYEEEE. CDR3 nucleotide sequence: TGTGCCAGCAGGTTGGGACAGCCTACTGACATTCAGTACTTC. This encodes CASRLGQPTDIQYF.

CDR3 region: CASSRTAGLHTEAFF. CDR3 sequence (DNA): TGTGCCAGCTCACGAACGGCGGGCCTCCACACTGAAGCTTTCTTT. The rearrangement uses TRBV25-1 and TRBJ1-1; D is uncertain. The CDR3 contains 15 residues. Germline lookup yields CDR1 MGHDK and CDR2 SYGVNS. Trimming left V 8 bases short and J 3 bases short, with 19 bases between.

This clonotype was seen repeatedly, ten times or more. The chain is built from TRBV28 and TRBJ1-5, with no clear D. This CDR3 is 11 amino acids long. Trimming took off 6 bases at V and 11 bases at J, with 11 bases between the two ends. CDR1 and CDR2 from the germline V gene are MDHEN and SYDVKM. The CDR3 protein is CASSPGKAQHF. The CDR3 DNA reads as TGTGCCAGCAGCCCGGGTAAGGCCCAGCATTTT.